The rows below give T cell receptor beta chains drawn from one sample of a study of blood T cell repertoires in COVID-19. Sequencing was performed with immunoSEQ multiplex PCR; in TCRdb, only in-frame clones are kept and a portion is missing. Of under 110,000 clones in the sample, roughly 80% were seen once. The sequencing input was peripheral blood. Receptor source: a woman aged 55-70 years with acute or convalescent COVID-19. Both conserved end residues are part of each CDR3. Fields, in order: J gene, D gene, clone size, V gene, CDR3 protein, CDR3 DNA. D genes are given only for firm matches. Only part of the rows carry a size: once, few, many, or a class if the clone is expanded.

J gene: TRBJ2-7; D gene: -; clone size: -; V gene: TRBV28; CDR3 protein: CASSLGGHGQYF; CDR3 DNA: TGTGCCAGCAGTTTGGGGGGGCATGGGCAGTACTTC
J gene: TRBJ2-3; D gene: -; clone size: -; V gene: TRBV28; CDR3 protein: CASSLGGSTGTQYF; CDR3 DNA: TGTGCCAGCAGTTTGGGTGGATCGACGGGTACGCAGTATTTT
J gene: TRBJ1-2; D gene: -; clone size: -; V gene: TRBV18; CDR3 protein: CASSRQVENYGYTF; CDR3 DNA: TGTGCCAGCTCACGACAAGTCGAGAACTATGGCTACACCTTC
J gene: TRBJ2-3; D gene: -; clone size: -; V gene: TRBV29-1; CDR3 protein: CSVEGGDRQGTQYF; CDR3 DNA: TGCAGCGTTGAAGGAGGAGACCGTCAGGGTACGCAGTATTTT
J gene: TRBJ2-7; D gene: -; clone size: -; V gene: TRBV5-1; CDR3 protein: CASSLERVWDEQYF; CDR3 DNA: TGCGCCAGCAGCTTGGAACGGGTCTGGGACGAGCAGTACTTC
J gene: TRBJ1-3; D gene: TRBD1; clone size: -; V gene: TRBV6-5; CDR3 protein: CASSYLQGRNRNTIYF; CDR3 DNA: TGTGCCAGCAGTTACTTACAGGGGCGAAACAGAAACACCATATATTTT
J gene: TRBJ1-5; D gene: -; clone size: -; V gene: TRBV18; CDR3 protein: CASSQIQGSSNQPQHF; CDR3 DNA: TGTGCCAGCTCACAGATACAGGGTAGTAGCAATCAGCCCCAGCATTTT
J gene: TRBJ2-1; D gene: TRBD2; clone size: -; V gene: TRBV2; CDR3 protein: CASSASGGDYNEQFF; CDR3 DNA: TGTGCCAGCAGTGCTAGCGGGGGGGACTACAATGAGCAGTTCTTC
J gene: TRBJ2-4; D gene: TRBD1; clone size: once; V gene: TRBV5-1; CDR3 protein: CASSTGRGNIQYF; CDR3 DNA: TGCGCCAGCAGCACGGGCAGGGGGAACATTCAGTACTTC
J gene: TRBJ1-3; D gene: -; clone size: few; V gene: TRBV30; CDR3 protein: CAWSQAFSGNTIYF; CDR3 DNA: TGTGCCTGGAGCCAGGCCTTCTCTGGAAACACCATATATTTT
J gene: TRBJ2-1; D gene: -; clone size: few; V gene: TRBV5-1; CDR3 protein: CASSLQSQPYNEQFF; CDR3 DNA: TGCGCCAGCAGCTTGCAGTCTCAACCTTACAATGAGCAGTTCTTC
J gene: TRBJ2-5; D gene: -; clone size: -; V gene: TRBV18; CDR3 protein: CASSRDSHQETQYF; CDR3 DNA: TGTGCCAGCTCGCGGGACTCTCATCAAGAGACCCAGTACTTC
J gene: TRBJ1-3; D gene: TRBD1; clone size: -; V gene: TRBV3-1/TRBV3-2; CDR3 protein: CASSRRDSGNTIYF; CDR3 DNA: TGTGCCAGCAGCCGTAGGGACAGTGGAAACACCATATATTTT
J gene: TRBJ1-1; D gene: -; clone size: -; V gene: TRBV7-9; CDR3 protein: CASSVGGGTEAFF; CDR3 DNA: TGTGCCAGCAGCGTCGGTGGAGGCACTGAAGCTTTCTTT
J gene: TRBJ2-7; D gene: TRBD1; clone size: -; V gene: TRBV19; CDR3 protein: CASSPGQGVIYEQYF; CDR3 DNA: TGTGCCAGTAGCCCCGGACAGGGCGTCATATACGAGCAGTACTTC
J gene: TRBJ1-1; D gene: -; clone size: -; V gene: TRBV5-1; CDR3 protein: CASSLDGRVRTEAFF; CDR3 DNA: TGCGCCAGCAGCTTGGATGGCAGGGTTAGAACTGAAGCTTTCTTT
J gene: TRBJ2-4; D gene: -; clone size: -; V gene: TRBV5-4; CDR3 protein: CASSLALTDYPQYF; CDR3 DNA: TGTGCCAGCAGCTTGGCCTTGACTGACTATCCGCAGTACTTC
J gene: TRBJ2-2; D gene: TRBD1; clone size: -; V gene: TRBV19; CDR3 protein: CASNRDSQTGELFF; CDR3 DNA: TGTGCCAGTAATCGGGACAGCCAAACCGGGGAGCTGTTTTTT
J gene: TRBJ1-2; D gene: TRBD1; clone size: few; V gene: TRBV6-5; CDR3 protein: CASSRDRGPFGYTF; CDR3 DNA: TGTGCCAGCAGTCGGGACAGGGGGCCCTTTGGATACACCTTC
J gene: TRBJ2-3; D gene: -; clone size: -; V gene: TRBV29-1; CDR3 protein: CSVVELASTDTQYF; CDR3 DNA: TGCAGCGTTGTTGAGCTAGCTAGCACAGATACGCAGTATTTT
J gene: TRBJ2-5; D gene: -; clone size: -; V gene: TRBV24-1; CDR3 protein: CATSDSGRETQYF; CDR3 DNA: TGTGCCACCAGTGATTCAGGGCGAGAGACCCAGTACTTC
J gene: TRBJ2-3; D gene: -; clone size: -; V gene: TRBV19; CDR3 protein: CASSDRGSSTDTQYF; CDR3 DNA: TGTGCCAGTAGTGATCGCGGTAGTAGCACAGATACGCAGTATTTT
J gene: TRBJ1-1; D gene: -; clone size: -; V gene: TRBV27; CDR3 protein: CASSRDMNTEAFF; CDR3 DNA: TGTGCCAGCAGTCGCGACATGAACACTGAAGCTTTCTTT
J gene: TRBJ2-1; D gene: TRBD2; clone size: -; V gene: TRBV3-1/TRBV3-2; CDR3 protein: CASSPSGNQQFF; CDR3 DNA: TGTGCCAGCAGCCCCAGCGGGAATCAGCAGTTCTTC
J gene: TRBJ2-7; D gene: -; clone size: once; V gene: TRBV27; CDR3 protein: CASSLVGGGRYEQYF; CDR3 DNA: TGTGCCAGCAGCCTTGTGGGGGGGGGCCGGTACGAGCAGTACTTC
J gene: TRBJ2-3; D gene: TRBD2; clone size: -; V gene: TRBV3-1/TRBV3-2; CDR3 protein: CASSLSGVTDTQYF; CDR3 DNA: TGTGCCAGCAGCCTTAGCGGGGTCACAGATACGCAGTATTTT
J gene: TRBJ2-7; D gene: -; clone size: -; V gene: TRBV6-6; CDR3 protein: CASSRDFSSYEQYF; CDR3 DNA: TGTGCCAGCAGTCGGGACTTCAGCTCCTACGAGCAGTACTTC